These 15 T cell receptor beta chains were all obtained from the same sample, sequenced in a study of T-cell memory formation after mild COVID-19. TCRdb called the 5' RACE reads again in MiXCR, with one record for every CDR3 protein. The table lists a few hundred thousand distinct CDR3 sequences, roughly 15% of them singletons. The specimen sequenced was PBMCs or a T cell subset sorted from them (not recorded which). These receptors were taken from a man younger than 30 who had mild COVID-19 (a few samples of this study predate the infection). Cell type and time point are not known.

The chain carries TRBV9 and TRBJ2-2, with D unclear. Trimming cost V 0 bases and J 0 bases, with 9 bases left between them. The CDR3 contains 16 residues. The V gene's germline CDR1 is SGDLS and CDR2 YYNGEE. In DNA form, the CDR3 reads TGTGCCAGCAGCGTAGACAGCCGGTCGAACACCGGGGAGCTGTTTTTT. Protein: CASSVDSRSNTGELFF.

This rearrangement joins TRBV7-2 to TRBJ2-3, with D perhaps given as TRBD1 or TRBD2 (5 bases each). This CDR3 contains 14 residues. Germline V lookup: CDR1 SGHTA, CDR2 FQGNSA. The V end was cut by 1 base, the J end by 4 bases, with 9 bases between. CDR3 loop: CASSLEVGADTQYF. DNA of the CDR3: TGTGCCAGCAGCTTAGAAGTGGGGGCAGATACGCAGTATTTT.

Many counts were recorded for this clonotype. The V and J genes are TRBV9 and TRBJ2-5, with 8 bases aligning to TRBD2. The CDR3 contains 13 residues. V trimming: 4 bases; J trimming: 4 bases; junction bases outside the gene matches: 3. Germline loops: CDR1 SGDLS, CDR2 YYNGEE. CDR3 in DNA: TGTGCCAGCAGCATCGGACTAGCAGAGACCCAGTACTTC. Its protein is CASSIGLAETQYF.

In this sample, this clonotype turned up a few times. V usage is TRBV6-1 and J usage is TRBJ1-1; maybe TRBD1 (5 bases). CDR3 length: 13 residues. CDR1 and CDR2 (germline): MNHNS, SASEGT. V dropped 5 bases and J dropped 3 bases, with 10 bases sitting between them. CDR3 residues: CASSNTGDTEAFF. The CDR3 bases are TGTGCCAGCAGTAATACGGGGGACACTGAAGCTTTCTTT.

In this sample, this clonotype turned up many times. CDR3 sequence reads: CASSLVGEIRRGPSAFPGTDTQYF. The CDR3 DNA reads TGTGCCAGCAGCTTGGTCGGCGAGATTAGGAGAGGACCTTCTGCCTTCCCTGGCACAGATACGCAGTATTTT. The chain combines TRBV5-4 with TRBJ2-3; D unclear. The V end lost 0 bases, the J end lost 1 base, and 36 bases lay between the germline ends. The CDR3 loop spans 24 amino acids. Germline V CDR1 and CDR2: SGHNT, YYREEE (reference sequence).

This clonotype was seen a handful of times. This chain links TRBV7-9 with TRBJ1-4, with TRBD1 as a possible D gene (6 bases). The CDR3 loop spans 14 amino acids. Germline values: CDR1 SEHNR, CDR2 FQNEAQ (reference sequence). Trimming left V 5 bases short and J 8 bases short, with 15 bases between. The chain's CDR3 is CASSPTGPVEKLFF. As DNA, the CDR3 is TGTGCCAGCAGCCCGACAGGACCGGTGGAAAAACTGTTTTTT.

This clonotype appeared many times. The chain links TRBV19 to TRBJ1-3, with D tentatively TRBD1 (5 bases). V lost 7 bases to trimming and J lost 0 bases, with 16 bases between them. CDR3 size: 16 residues. The germline V gene encodes CDR1 LNHDA and CDR2 SQIVND (reference sequence). The CDR3 region is CASTTFNRNSGNTIYF. The CDR3 DNA reads as TGTGCCAGTACTACCTTCAACAGGAACTCTGGAAACACCATATATTTT.

This clonotype occurred a few times. The genes are TRBV7-2 and TRBJ2-3, with D perhaps assigned TRBD1 or TRBD2 (5 bases each). V was pared by 6 bases and J by 6 bases, with 25 bases between. CDR1 and CDR2 (germline): SGHTA, FQGNSA. This CDR3 has 17 residues. CDR3: CASSTSPGPITGDTQYF. CDR3 bases: TGTGCCAGCAGTACATCTCCGGGACCGATAACGGGGGATACGCAGTATTTT.

The J gene is TRBJ2-3, the V gene TRBV6-1; D might be TRBD1 (6 bases). This CDR3 spans 16 amino acids. Trimming shortened V by 4 bases and J by 1 base, and 15 bases separated the two germline ends. CDR1 and CDR2 (germline): MNHNS, SASEGT. In DNA, the CDR3 is TGTGCCAGCAGTGGGTCAGGGGCAGCCCGCACAGATACGCAGTATTTT. Amino acids: CASSGSGAARTDTQYF.

This clonotype was counted only a few times. V usage is TRBV5-4 and J usage is TRBJ2-3, with D perhaps TRBD1 (7 bases). Germline V gene data show CDR1 as SGHNT and CDR2 as YYREEE (reference sequence). V lost 4 bases, J lost 3 bases, and 15 bases lay in between. This CDR3 has 15 residues. CDR3 amino acids: CASSRQGGGTDTQYF. DNA for the CDR3: TGTGCCAGCAGCCGGCAGGGGGGTGGTACAGATACGCAGTATTTT. The full variable domain, rest sourced from reference TRBV5-4 and TRBJ2-3, is ETGVTQSPTHLIKTRGQQVTLRCSSQSGHNTVSWYQQALGQGPQFIFQYYREEENGRGNFPPRFSGLQFPNYSSELNVNALELDDSALYLCASSRQGGGTDTQYFGPGTRLTVL.

The chain recombines TRBV5-6 with TRBJ2-5; D is possibly TRBD1 or TRBD2 (5 bases each). Germline V CDR1 and CDR2: SGHDT, YYEEEE. This CDR3 is 14 amino acids long. With 4 bases removed from V and 4 bases from J, the gap between germline ends came to 14 bases. CDR3 bases: TGTGCCAGCAGCATGGCTGGGGGTGGAGAGACCCAGTACTTC. Amino acid sequence: CASSMAGGGETQYF.

The chain carries TRBV20-1 and TRBJ1-5, with D perhaps TRBD1 (6 bases). CDR1 and CDR2 (germline): DFQATT, SNEGSKA (reference sequence). V was clipped by 3 bases and J by 3 bases, with 15 bases between them. CDR3 length: 15 amino acids. The CDR3 loop is CSASIANRDNQPQHF. The DNA for the CDR3 is TGCAGTGCTAGTATAGCCAACAGGGACAATCAGCCCCAGCATTTT.

This clonotype was seen a handful of times. CDR3 nucleotide sequence: TGCAGTGCTAGAGAGGAGGGACAGCGCTACGAGCAGTACTTC. It is translated as CSAREEGQRYEQYF. The genes are TRBV20-1 and TRBJ2-7; TRBD1 is a possible D gene (7 bases). The CDR3 covers 14 residues. Trimming removed 0 bases at V and 3 bases at J, with 12 bases between. CDR1 and CDR2 from the germline V gene are DFQATT and SNEGSKA (reference sequence).

This chain connects TRBV29-1 to TRBJ1-1; 9 nucleotides align to TRBD1. Per the germline V gene, CDR1 is SQVTM and CDR2 is ANQGSEA. CDR3 length: 12 residues. The V and J ends lost 7 bases and 5 bases, in that order; junction bases with no gene match: 5. The CDR3 here is CSGTGGNTEAFF. The CDR3 region has the DNA TGCAGCGGTACAGGGGGCAATACTGAAGCTTTCTTT.

The rearrangement links TRBV11-2 to TRBJ1-6; the D is unclear. The length of the CDR3 is 15 residues. V was trimmed by 5 bases and J by 7 bases, leaving 15 bases between them. Germline V gene lookup returns CDR1 SGHAT and CDR2 FQNNGV. The DNA for the CDR3 is TGTGCCAGCAGCAAGACCCCAGGCCTAAATTCACCCCTCCACTTT. Encoded protein: CASSKTPGLNSPLHF.